Below, 28 T cell receptor beta chains from the same sample are listed, as sequenced in a study of blood T cell repertoires in COVID-19. The method was immunoSEQ multiplex PCR; TCRdb's version includes in-frame clones alone and lacks a portion of them. The sample holds fewer than 300,000 clones, 82% seen once. The sequencing sample was made of peripheral blood. The receptors here all came from a woman between 18 and 29 years old with acute or convalescent COVID-19.

This chain uses TRBV28 with TRBJ2-3; a weak D match, TRBD2 (6 bases). The CDR3 totals 11 residues. V was shortened by 4 bases and J by 9 bases, with 8 bases between the two germline ends. The germline gives CDR1 MDHEN, CDR2 SYDVKM. Here the CDR3 DNA reads TGTGCCAGCAGTTCGGGGGTAACGCAGTATTTT. This encodes CASSSGVTQYF.

This clone was observed once. The germline gene is not matched at one end of the junction; a read error may be the cause. The V and J genes are TRBV7-9 and TRBJ2-7, with D possibly being TRBD1 (6 bases). The CDR3 is made up of 17 amino acids. Looked up from germline, CDR1 is SEHNR and CDR2 is FQNEAQ (reference sequence). The CDR3 here is CASSLAPDRPENYEQYF. The CDR3 nucleotides read TGTGCCAGCAGCCTAGCACCCGACAGGCCCGAAAACTACGAGCAGTACTTC.

V gene TRBV4-1 combines with J gene TRBJ2-7, with D tentatively TRBD2 (6 bases). CDR3 length equals 16 residues. V lost 0 bases, J lost 3 bases, and 15 bases lay in between. The germline gives CDR1 MGHRA, CDR2 YSYEKL. CDR3 nucleotide sequence: TGCGCCAGCAGCCAAGAGCGGGGATTCCTGAGCTACGAGCAGTACTTC. This encodes CASSQERGFLSYEQYF.

Notes on this clone: Other DNA sequences in the sample encode the same CDR3. This rearrangement joins TRBV27 to TRBJ1-5; D is ambiguous. V lost 3 bases and J lost 7, with 10 bases in between. The germline CDR1 and CDR2 sequences are MNHEY and SMNVEV (reference sequence). CDR3 size: 13 residues. CDR3: CASSFSGSQPQHF. CDR3 sequence (DNA): TGTGCCAGCAGTTTCAGCGGCTCGCAGCCCCAGCATTTT.

This sequence joins TRBV11-2 and TRBJ2-7; 8 bases align to TRBD2. This CDR3 spans 13 amino acids. The ends lost 0 bases at V and 6 bases at J; junction bases unmatched: 1. Looked up from germline, CDR1 is SGHAT and CDR2 is FQNNGV. In nucleotides, the CDR3 is TGTGCCAGCAGCTTAGACGGGAGGGGCGAGCAGTACTTC. This encodes CASSLDGRGEQYF.

This clone was counted a few times. The chain couples TRBV5-6 to TRBJ2-1, with 11 bases matching TRBD2. The CDR3 consists of 18 residues. Germline V gives CDR1 SGHDT, CDR2 YYEEEE. Trimming removed 4 bases from V and 1 base from J; junction bases left unmatched: 10. The chain's CDR3 is CASSHRRLAGSSYNEQFF. DNA for the CDR3: TGTGCCAGCAGCCATAGACGACTAGCGGGATCTTCCTACAATGAGCAGTTCTTC.

V and J are TRBV10-2 and TRBJ2-7; 13 bases fit TRBD2. V gave up 3 bases and J gave up 3 bases; unmatched junction bases: 8. Germline V gives CDR1 WSHSY, CDR2 SAAADI. The CDR3 consists of 17 residues. DNA of the CDR3: TGCGCCAGCAGTGAACTAGCGGGAGGGCGTGTTATCTACGAGCAGTACTTC. The encoded protein is CASSELAGGRVIYEQYF.

V gene TRBV30 combines with J gene TRBJ2-5; D ambiguous. The CDR3 totals 12 residues. CDR1 is GTSNPN, CDR2 SVGIG, per germline (reference sequence). V lost 2 bases, J lost 5 bases, and 9 bases lay in between. CDR3 coding DNA: TGTGCCTGGAGTCCCCTCTTGGAGACCCAGTACTTC. This sequence encodes CAWSPLLETQYF.

The sample holds a few counts of this clone. This chain joins TRBV5-4 and TRBJ1-6, with 7 bases matching TRBD1. The CDR3 totals 17 residues. The germline V gene has CDR1 SGHNT and CDR2 YYREEE (reference sequence). With 3 bases clipped from V and 10 bases from J, the junction kept 16 bases outside the gene matches. Written as DNA, the CDR3 is TGTGCCAGCAGCTCAAAAAGGACAGGTCGGGTAAAATCACCCCTCCACTTT. It is translated as CASSSKRTGRVKSPLHF.

The CDR3 region is CASNIISDSEAFF. The CDR3 region has the DNA TGTGCCAGCAACATAATATCGGACAGTGAAGCTTTCTTT. The rearrangement joins TRBV7-2 to TRBJ1-1; TRBD1 is a possible D gene (6 bases). V was pared by 7 bases and J by 7 bases, with 16 bases between. This CDR3 contains 13 residues. CDR1 and CDR2 from the germline V gene are SGHTA and FQGNSA.

This clone appeared a few times. This chain uses TRBV30 with TRBJ1-4; D may be TRBD1 (5 bases). Germline V gives CDR1 GTSNPN, CDR2 SVGIG (reference sequence). The CDR3 runs to 14 residues. V was trimmed by 3 bases and J by 1 base, leaving 9 bases between them. The chain's CDR3 is CAWSRQQTNEKLFF. CDR3 nucleotide sequence: TGTGCCTGGAGCAGACAGCAAACTAATGAAAAACTGTTTTTT. Full variable domain (rest looked up from reference TRBV30 and TRBJ1-4): SQTIHQWPATLVQPVGSPLSLECTVEGTSNPNLYWYRQAAGRGLQLLFYSVGIGQISSEVPQNLSASRPQDRQFILSSKKLLLSDSGFYLCAWSRQQTNEKLFFGSGTQLSVL.

The V and J genes are TRBV13 and TRBJ2-1, with 13 bases identical to TRBD2. CDR1 and CDR2 from the germline V gene are PRHDT and FYEKMQ (reference sequence). The CDR3 covers 17 residues. V was clipped by 5 bases and J by 4 bases; unmatched bases: 8. CDR3 in amino acids: CASSPRTSGRPYNEQFF. The CDR3 DNA follows: TGTGCCAGCAGCCCGAGGACTAGCGGGAGACCTTACAATGAGCAGTTCTTC.

The chain carries TRBV11-2 and TRBJ2-7; no clear D. This CDR3 comprises 13 residues. The germline V and J ends were trimmed by 7 bases and 2 bases, with 12 bases remaining between them. Germline V gene sequence: CDR1 SGHAT, CDR2 FQNNGV. The CDR3 loop reads CASTFEHPYEQYF. The DNA for the CDR3 is TGTGCCAGCACCTTTGAACACCCCTACGAGCAGTACTTC. The full variable domain, completed using reference TRBV11-2 and TRBJ2-7, is EAGVAQSPRYKIIEKRQSVAFWCNPISGHATLYWYQQILGQGPKLLIQFQNNGVVDDSQLPKDRFSAERLKGVDSTLKIQPAKLEDSAVYLCASTFEHPYEQYFGPGTRLTVT.

The V gene is TRBV11-2, the J gene TRBJ2-3; D is perhaps TRBD1 (6 bases). Germline CDR1 SGHAT, CDR2 FQNNGV. With 2 bases removed from V and 9 bases from J, the gap between germline ends came to 15 bases. This CDR3 has 14 amino acids. CDR3: CASSLNIGQGTQYF. CDR3 nucleotides: TGTGCCAGCAGCTTAAATATCGGGCAGGGGACGCAGTATTTT.

This clone came up once. The CDR3 sequence: CASSLDGGNQPQHF. The CDR3 bases are TGTGCCAGCAGCCTAGACGGGGGCAATCAGCCCCAGCATTTT. This rearrangement joins TRBV4-2 to TRBJ1-5; D uncertain. The CDR3 totals 14 residues. V was shortened by 4 bases and J by 2 bases, with 9 bases between the two germline ends. Germline V gene sequence: CDR1 LGHNA, CDR2 YNFKEQ.

The chain is built from TRBV28 and TRBJ2-1, with a possible D match to TRBD2 (6 bases). V was clipped by 6 bases and J by 7 bases, with 13 bases between them. The germline V gene has CDR1 MDHEN and CDR2 SYDVKM. The CDR3 runs to 13 residues. CDR3 in amino acids: CASRELAVNEQFF. In nucleotides, the CDR3 is TGTGCCAGCAGGGAATTAGCGGTAAATGAGCAGTTCTTC. Complete variable domain (other parts from reference TRBV28 and TRBJ2-1): DVKVTQSSRYLVKRTGEKVFLECVQDMDHENMFWYRQDPGLGLRLIYFSYDVKMKEKGDIPEGYSVSREKKERFSLILESASTNQTSMYLCASRELAVNEQFFGPGTRLTVL.

The rearrangement joins TRBV2 to TRBJ2-4; D gene uncertain. V shed 6 bases and J shed 6 bases, with 12 bases lying between them. From germline, CDR1 is SNHLY and CDR2 FYNNEI. CDR3 length: 13 amino acids. CDR3 nucleotide sequence: TGTGCCAGCAGCGGTGGTTGGGCAAACATTCAGTACTTC. Translating gives CASSGGWANIQYF.

This chain links TRBV10-3 with TRBJ1-1; D may be TRBD1 (5 bases). V was trimmed by 7 bases and J by 0 bases, leaving 12 bases between them. CDR1 ENHRY and CDR2 SYGVKD come from the germline V gene. There are 14 residues in the CDR3. The CDR3 loop is CAIKARGLNTEAFF. CDR3 DNA sequence: TGTGCCATCAAGGCAAGGGGCCTGAACACTGAAGCTTTCTTT.

The CDR3 nucleotides are TGTGCCAGCTCACCATTGTCGGGAGCCGATACGCAGTATTTT. This sequence encodes CASSPLSGADTQYF. This sequence joins TRBV18 and TRBJ2-3, with D possibly matching TRBD2 (6 bases). The germline CDR1 and CDR2 sequences are KGHSH and LQKENI. V lost 2 bases to trimming and J lost 6 bases, with 12 bases between them. The CDR3 has 14 residues.

At least ten counts were recorded for this clone. The chain carries TRBV7-2 and TRBJ1-2; 7 bases align to TRBD1. The V segment lost 5 bases and the J segment 0 bases; nucleotides outside the gene matches: 9. The CDR3 contains 16 residues. Germline V gene data show CDR1 as SGHTA and CDR2 as FQGNSA. CDR3 protein: CASSERDSRSNYGYTF. CDR3 sequence (DNA): TGTGCCAGCAGCGAGAGGGACAGCCGATCTAACTATGGCTACACCTTC.

The count of this clone is one. V is TRBV19 and J is TRBJ1-5; a weak D match, TRBD1 (6 bases). The germline gives CDR1 LNHDA, CDR2 SQIVND (reference sequence). The CDR3 covers 14 residues. Trimming took off 5 bases at V and 4 bases at J, with 12 bases between the two ends. CDR3 nucleotides: TGTGCCAGTAGTCTCTGGGACACAAATCAGCCCCAGCATTTT. This gives the protein CASSLWDTNQPQHF.

The rearrangement uses TRBV3-1 (or the pseudogene TRBV3-2) and TRBJ1-1; 8 bases agree with TRBD1. Germline loops: CDR1 LGHDT, CDR2 YNNKEL (reference sequence). The CDR3 runs to 13 residues. With V trimmed by 5 bases and J by 8 bases, 7 bases remained unmatched. The CDR3 loop reads CASSIRTGIEAFF. CDR3 DNA sequence: TGTGCCAGCAGCATAAGGACAGGGATCGAAGCTTTCTTT.

The genes are TRBV3-1 (or the pseudogene TRBV3-2) and TRBJ2-3; D is possibly TRBD2 (6 bases). The CDR3 consists of 13 residues. Germline V lookup: CDR1 LGHDT, CDR2 YNNKEL (reference sequence). Trimming removed 1 base from V and 11 bases from J, with 13 bases in between. As DNA, the CDR3 is TGTGCCAGCAGCCAAGGTTTAGCGGCACAGCAGTATTTT. Its protein product is CASSQGLAAQQYF.

The rearrangement uses TRBV7-6 and TRBJ2-7, with 9 bases identical to TRBD1. The CDR3 is made up of 14 amino acids. Germline V gene sequence: CDR1 SGHVS, CDR2 FNYEAQ. V was pared by 1 base and J by 6 bases, with 4 bases of the junction left unmatched. CDR3 loop: CASSLGTGDREQYF. The CDR3 nucleotides read TGTGCCAGCAGCTTAGGGACAGGGGACCGCGAGCAGTACTTC.

V and J are TRBV2 and TRBJ2-7; D remains unclear. The CDR3 runs to 14 residues. CDR1 is SNHLY and CDR2 is FYNNEI in the germline V gene. Trimming left V 3 bases short and J 4 bases short, with 13 bases between. The CDR3 DNA sequence: TGTGCCAGCAGTGAGTGGTACACCCCTTACGAGCAGTACTTC. Protein sequence: CASSEWYTPYEQYF.

This chain uses TRBV7-6 with TRBJ1-1; D not resolved. The CDR3 consists of 15 residues. Looked up from germline, CDR1 is SGHVS and CDR2 is FNYEAQ. Trimming stripped 1 base from V and 4 bases from J, with 13 bases between. For the CDR3, the DNA is TGTGCCAGCAGCTTAGTGGCACCGCCTTCCACTGAAGCTTTCTTT. This sequence encodes CASSLVAPPSTEAFF.

This chain links TRBV7-9 with TRBJ2-1, with 9 bases lining up with TRBD1. The trim removed 3 bases at V and 7 bases at J, leaving 7 bases unmatched. The V gene's germline CDR1 is SEHNR and CDR2 FQNEAQ (reference sequence). The CDR3 length is 15 residues. CDR3 bases: TGTGCCAGCAGCTTTTCGGGACAGGGTACAAATGAGCAGTTCTTC. It is translated as CASSFSGQGTNEQFF.

V and J are TRBV12-3 or TRBV12-4 and TRBJ1-1, with 8 positions matching TRBD1. V lost 2 bases, J lost 5 bases, and 1 base stayed unmatched. The CDR3 covers 13 residues. The CDR3 protein is CASSLQGATEAFF. The CDR3 coding sequence is TGTGCCAGCAGTTTACAGGGGGCGACTGAAGCTTTCTTT.